This T cell receptor (beta chain) stems from a study of T cell responses to AZD1222 COVID-19 vaccine (TCRdb year 2021). Concerning the study at large: AZD1222 recipients whose second dose came at about 4 weeks and those whose second dose came at about 12 weeks were combined into one group, since spike-specific TCR depth and breadth did not differ between the two schedules. A total of under 250 trial participants underwent TCR sequencing, of whom roughly 210 had received two doses of AZD1222 and some 25 had received two doses of the MenACWY control vaccine. Trial participants were enrolled by age into 18-55, 56-69 and 70-plus year subgroups, with roughly 160, 29 and 62 TCR-sequenced participants respectively.

The CDR3 regions of human TCRbeta chains were analyzed by immunosequencing. Per the source publication's procedure: TCRs in the repertoires were matched against a reference library of SARS-CoV-2-specific TCRs that had been generated with the MIRA antigen-specificity platform. Breadth was defined as the fraction of unique TCRs that were SARS-CoV-2-associated, and depth was defined as the fraction of total T cells that were SARS-CoV-2-associated. Using the MIRA data, every spike-specific TCR was mapped to the spike region that the TCR reacted to and assigned to either a CD4 or a CD8 class. Log10-transformed breadth and depth values were compared by one-way ANOVA with Sidak's multiple comparisons tests. Held by TCRdb, this immuneACCESS table contains in-frame sequences only and omits some clones. Under half of the omission traces to an unresolved V gene where checked; the cause of the rest is unknown. V, J and clone size reflect that table, while D and trimming were determined from the DNA. This sample gives about 130,000 clones in total; around 90% of them show up just once. Of the sample, under 9.5% is held by the ten largest clones.

Broader findings and caveats from the paper: Spike-specific TCR breadth and depth rose significantly after two AZD1222 doses compared with day 0 and with MenACWY recipients. Conclusions about previously exposed vaccinees are limited, since just five or six AZD1222 recipients were seropositive for SARS-CoV-2 at baseline. Because no day 14 peak-response samples were available, the repertoires could be characterized only after the peak T cell response. Vaccine-associated CD4 TCRs spanned the whole spike protein, with dominant responses in regions 160-218 and 743-854. The 56-69-year group was small, and its depth increase did not reach significance, likely because of low power. Epitopes outside the regions mutated in the B.1.351 and B.1.1.7 variants were reportedly recognized by nearly half of the unique spike-specific TCRs. Participants were mostly white British and included more females than males, and it was suggested by the authors that clonal diversity may have been underestimated.

This specimen's time point label, per the study, means: baseline before first vaccination. Vaccinee samples came from UK trials COV001 and COV002, including a single-blind randomized controlled phase 2/3 trial of AZD1222 (ChAdOx1 nCoV-19) in healthy adults. For TCRbeta chain sequencing, PBMC samples from trial participants were taken at day 0 and at day 28 after the second dose. CDR1 and CDR2 are read off the germline V gene as SNHLY and FYNNEI. Including the terminal cysteine and phenylalanine, the CDR3 comprises 15 residues. The kept DNA is CDR3 alone, 45 bases in frame from the first base. Trimming costs V 5 bases and J 2 bases, and their ends lie 10 bases apart. To note about this clone: What this receptor recognizes is not known. Per-base qualities were not stored, and no clone one base away is much larger.

Here the sequenced sample was peripheral blood, taken on day 0 of AZD1222 vaccination. The rearranged chain carries TRBV2 and TRBJ2-6; TRBD1 could be the D gene, as 5 bases match. This clonotype originated in an adult in good health. CDR3 sequence: CASSPPGTGANVLTF. The DNA reads TGTGCCAGCAGTCCCCCAGGGACTGGGGCCAACGTCCTGACTTTC.